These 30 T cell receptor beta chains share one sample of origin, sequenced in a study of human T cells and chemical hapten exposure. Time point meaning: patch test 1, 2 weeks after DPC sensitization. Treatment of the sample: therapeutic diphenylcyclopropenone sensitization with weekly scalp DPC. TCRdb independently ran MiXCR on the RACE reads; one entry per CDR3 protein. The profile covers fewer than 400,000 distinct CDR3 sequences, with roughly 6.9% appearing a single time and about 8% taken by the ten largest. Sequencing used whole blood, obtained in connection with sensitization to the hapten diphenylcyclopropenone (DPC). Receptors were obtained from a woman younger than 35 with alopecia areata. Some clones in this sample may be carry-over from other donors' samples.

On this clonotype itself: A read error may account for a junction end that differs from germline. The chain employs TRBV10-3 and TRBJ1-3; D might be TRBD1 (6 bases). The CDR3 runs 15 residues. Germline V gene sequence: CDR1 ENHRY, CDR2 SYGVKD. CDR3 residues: CAIRGGPSGGNTIYF. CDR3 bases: TGTGCGATCAGAGGGGGGCCCAGCGGTGGAAACACCATATATTTT.

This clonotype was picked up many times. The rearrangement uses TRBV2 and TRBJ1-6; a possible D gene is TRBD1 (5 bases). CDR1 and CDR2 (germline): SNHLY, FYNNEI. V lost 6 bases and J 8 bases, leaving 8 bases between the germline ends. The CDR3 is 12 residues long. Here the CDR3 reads CASRGLDSPLHF. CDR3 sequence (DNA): TGTGCCAGCAGGGGGCTGGATTCACCCCTCCACTTT.

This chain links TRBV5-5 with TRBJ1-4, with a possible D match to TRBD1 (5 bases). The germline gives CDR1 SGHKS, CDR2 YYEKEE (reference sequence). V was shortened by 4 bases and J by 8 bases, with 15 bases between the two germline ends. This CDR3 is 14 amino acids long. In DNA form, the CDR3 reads TGTGCCAGCAGCCGGACACTCAGCGAGGAAAAACTGTTTTTT. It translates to CASSRTLSEEKLFF.

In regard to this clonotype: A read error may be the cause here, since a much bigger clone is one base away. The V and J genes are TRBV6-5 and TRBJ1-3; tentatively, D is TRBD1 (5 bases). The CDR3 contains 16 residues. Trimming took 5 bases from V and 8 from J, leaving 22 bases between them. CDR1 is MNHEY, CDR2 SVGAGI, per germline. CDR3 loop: CASSTGTPNEGDTIYF. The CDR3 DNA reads TGTGCCAGCAGTACTGGGACCCCCAATGAGGGAGACACCATATATTTT.

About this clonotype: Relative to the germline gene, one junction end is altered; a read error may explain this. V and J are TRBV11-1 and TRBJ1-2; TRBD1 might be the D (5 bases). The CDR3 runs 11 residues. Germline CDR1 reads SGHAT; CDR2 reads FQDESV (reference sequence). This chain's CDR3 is CASSPGDRQIF. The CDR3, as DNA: TGTGCCAGCAGCCCCGGGGACCGCCAAATCTTC.

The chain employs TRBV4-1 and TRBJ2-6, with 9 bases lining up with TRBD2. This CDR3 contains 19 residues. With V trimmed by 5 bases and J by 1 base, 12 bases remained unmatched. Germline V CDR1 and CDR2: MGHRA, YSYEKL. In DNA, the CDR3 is TGCGCCAGCAGCATTGGGGTAGCGGGGGCCAAATCTGGGGCCAACGTCCTGACTTTC. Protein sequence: CASSIGVAGAKSGANVLTF.

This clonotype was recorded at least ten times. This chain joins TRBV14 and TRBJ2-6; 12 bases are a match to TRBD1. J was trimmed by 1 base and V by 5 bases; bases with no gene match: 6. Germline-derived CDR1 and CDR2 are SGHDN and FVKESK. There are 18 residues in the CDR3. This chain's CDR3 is CASSFGTGGASGANVLTF. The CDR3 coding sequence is TGTGCCAGCAGCTTCGGGACAGGGGGCGCATCTGGGGCCAACGTCCTGACTTTC.

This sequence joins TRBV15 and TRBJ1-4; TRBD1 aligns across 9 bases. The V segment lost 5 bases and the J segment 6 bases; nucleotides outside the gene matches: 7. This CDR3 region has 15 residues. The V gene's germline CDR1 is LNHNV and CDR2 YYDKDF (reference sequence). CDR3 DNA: TGTGCCACCAGCGGACCAGACAGGGGGGATGAAAAACTGTTTTTT. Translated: CATSGPDRGDEKLFF.

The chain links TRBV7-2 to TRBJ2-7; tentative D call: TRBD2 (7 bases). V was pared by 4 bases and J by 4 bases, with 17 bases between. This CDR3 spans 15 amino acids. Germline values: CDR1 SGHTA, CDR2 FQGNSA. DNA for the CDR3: TGTGCCAGCAGCTCCGGGGAGGGGGGATTTTACGAGCAGTACTTC. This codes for CASSSGEGGFYEQYF. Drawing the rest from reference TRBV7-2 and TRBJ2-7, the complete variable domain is GAGVSQSPSNKVTEKGKDVELRCDPISGHTALYWYRQSLGQGLEFLIYFQGNSAPDKSGLPSDRFSAERTGGSVSTLTIQRTQQEDSAVYLCASSSGEGGFYEQYFGPGTRLTVT.

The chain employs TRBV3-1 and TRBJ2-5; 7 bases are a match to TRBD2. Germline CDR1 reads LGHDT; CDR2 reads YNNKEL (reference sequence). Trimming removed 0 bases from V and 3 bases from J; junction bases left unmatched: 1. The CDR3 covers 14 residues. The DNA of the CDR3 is TGTGCCAGCAGCCAAGATCTAGCGGAAGAGACCCAGTACTTC. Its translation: CASSQDLAEETQYF.

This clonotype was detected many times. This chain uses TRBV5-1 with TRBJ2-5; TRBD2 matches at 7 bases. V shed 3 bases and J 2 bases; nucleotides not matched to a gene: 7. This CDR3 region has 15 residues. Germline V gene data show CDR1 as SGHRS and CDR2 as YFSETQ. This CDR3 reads CASSSRLGRQETQYF. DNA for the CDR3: TGCGCCAGCAGCTCACGACTCGGGAGGCAAGAGACCCAGTACTTC. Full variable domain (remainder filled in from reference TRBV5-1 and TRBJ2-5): KAGVTQTPRYLIKTRGQQVTLSCSPISGHRSVSWYQQTPGQGLQFLFEYFSETQRNKGNFPGRFSGRQFSNSRSEMNVSTLELGDSALYLCASSSRLGRQETQYFGPGTRLLVL.

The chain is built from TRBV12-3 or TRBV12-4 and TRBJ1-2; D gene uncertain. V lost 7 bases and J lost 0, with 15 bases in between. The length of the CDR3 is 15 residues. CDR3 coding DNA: TGTGCCAGCACCACCGGTCTATCAGCTAACTATGGCTACACCTTC. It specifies CASTTGLSANYGYTF.

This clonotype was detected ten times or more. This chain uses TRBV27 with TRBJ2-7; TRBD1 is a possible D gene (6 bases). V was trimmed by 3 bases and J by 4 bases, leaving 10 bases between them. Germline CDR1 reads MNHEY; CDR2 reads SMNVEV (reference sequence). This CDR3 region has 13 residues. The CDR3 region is CASSFPDSYEQYF. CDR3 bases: TGTGCCAGCAGTTTCCCGGACAGTTACGAGCAGTACTTC.

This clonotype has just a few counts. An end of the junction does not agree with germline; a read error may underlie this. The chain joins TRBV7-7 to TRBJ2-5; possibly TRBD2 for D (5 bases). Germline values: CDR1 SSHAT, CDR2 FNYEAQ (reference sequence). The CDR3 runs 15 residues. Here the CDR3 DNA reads TGTGCTAGCAGCTTAGCCGGCCTAGCAACGGAGACCCAGTACTTC. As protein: CASSLAGLATETQYF.

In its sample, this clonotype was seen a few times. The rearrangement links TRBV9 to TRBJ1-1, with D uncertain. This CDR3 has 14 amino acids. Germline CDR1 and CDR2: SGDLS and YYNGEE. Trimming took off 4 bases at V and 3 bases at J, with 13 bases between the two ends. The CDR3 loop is CASSISTLDTEAFF. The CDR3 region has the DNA TGTGCCAGCAGCATCTCTACCCTAGACACTGAAGCTTTCTTT.

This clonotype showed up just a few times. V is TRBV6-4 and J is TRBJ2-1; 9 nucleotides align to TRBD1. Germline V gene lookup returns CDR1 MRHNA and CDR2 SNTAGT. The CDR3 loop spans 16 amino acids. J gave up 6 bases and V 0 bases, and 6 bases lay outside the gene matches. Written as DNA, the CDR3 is TGTGCCAGCAGTGACTCTCCGGGACAGGGTTCCAATGAGCAGTTCTTC. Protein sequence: CASSDSPGQGSNEQFF.

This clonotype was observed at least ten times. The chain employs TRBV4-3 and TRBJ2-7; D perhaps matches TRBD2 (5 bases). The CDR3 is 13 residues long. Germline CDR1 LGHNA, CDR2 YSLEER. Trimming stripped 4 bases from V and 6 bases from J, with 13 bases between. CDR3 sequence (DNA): TGCGCCAGCAGCCGCGACGGACTCCGCGAGCAGTACTTC. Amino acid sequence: CASSRDGLREQYF.

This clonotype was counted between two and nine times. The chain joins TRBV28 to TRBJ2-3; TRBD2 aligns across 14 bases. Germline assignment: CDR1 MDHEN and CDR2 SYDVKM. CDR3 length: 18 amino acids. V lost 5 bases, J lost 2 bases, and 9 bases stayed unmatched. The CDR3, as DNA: TGTGCCAGCAGTGGACGGACTAGCGGGGGGCTCCTCACAGATACGCAGTATTTT. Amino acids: CASSGRTSGGLLTDTQYF.

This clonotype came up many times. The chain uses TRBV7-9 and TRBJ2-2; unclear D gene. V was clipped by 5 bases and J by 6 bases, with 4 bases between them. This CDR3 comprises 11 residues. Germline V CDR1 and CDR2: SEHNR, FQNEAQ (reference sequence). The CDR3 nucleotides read TGTGCCAGCAGCATCTCCGGGGAGCTGTTTTTT. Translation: CASSISGELFF.

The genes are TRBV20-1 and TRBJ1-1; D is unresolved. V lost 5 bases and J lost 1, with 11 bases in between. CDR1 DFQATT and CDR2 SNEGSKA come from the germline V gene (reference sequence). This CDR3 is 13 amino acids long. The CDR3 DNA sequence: TGCAGTGCTTCAATCACAGCGAACACTGAAGCTTTCTTT. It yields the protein CSASITANTEAFF.

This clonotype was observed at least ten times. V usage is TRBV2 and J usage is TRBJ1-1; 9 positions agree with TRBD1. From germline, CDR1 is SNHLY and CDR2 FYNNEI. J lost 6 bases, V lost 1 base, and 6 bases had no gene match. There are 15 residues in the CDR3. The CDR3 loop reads CASSEGGTGKSEAFF. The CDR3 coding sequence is TGTGCCAGCAGTGAAGGGGGGACAGGGAAATCTGAAGCTTTCTTT.

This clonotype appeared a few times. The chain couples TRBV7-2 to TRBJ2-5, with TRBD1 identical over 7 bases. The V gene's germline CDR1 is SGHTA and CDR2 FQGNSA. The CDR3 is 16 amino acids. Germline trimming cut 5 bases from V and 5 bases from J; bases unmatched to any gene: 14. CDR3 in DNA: TGTGCCAGCAGCAGTCGAAGACAGGGCCCTCGGGAGACCCAGTACTTC. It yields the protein CASSSRRQGPRETQYF.

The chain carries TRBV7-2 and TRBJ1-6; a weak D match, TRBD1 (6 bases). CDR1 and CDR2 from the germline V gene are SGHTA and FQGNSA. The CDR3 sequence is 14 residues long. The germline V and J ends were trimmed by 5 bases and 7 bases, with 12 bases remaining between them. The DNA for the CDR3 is TGTGCCAGCAGCCCAGGGGAGGGAAATTCACCCCTCCACTTT. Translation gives CASSPGEGNSPLHF.

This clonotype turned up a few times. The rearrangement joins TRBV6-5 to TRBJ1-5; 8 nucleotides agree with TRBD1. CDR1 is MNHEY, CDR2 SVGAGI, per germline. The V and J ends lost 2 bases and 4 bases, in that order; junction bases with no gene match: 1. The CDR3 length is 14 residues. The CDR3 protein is CASSYRTGNQPQHF. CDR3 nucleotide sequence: TGTGCCAGCAGTTACCGGACAGGGAATCAGCCCCAGCATTTT.

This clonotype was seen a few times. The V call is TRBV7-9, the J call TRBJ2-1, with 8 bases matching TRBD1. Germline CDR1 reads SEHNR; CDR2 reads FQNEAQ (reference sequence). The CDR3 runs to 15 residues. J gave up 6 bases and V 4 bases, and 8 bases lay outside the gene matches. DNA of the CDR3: TGTGCCAGCAGCTCCTGGCAGGGGGCTAGCAATGAGCAGTTCTTC. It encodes CASSSWQGASNEQFF.

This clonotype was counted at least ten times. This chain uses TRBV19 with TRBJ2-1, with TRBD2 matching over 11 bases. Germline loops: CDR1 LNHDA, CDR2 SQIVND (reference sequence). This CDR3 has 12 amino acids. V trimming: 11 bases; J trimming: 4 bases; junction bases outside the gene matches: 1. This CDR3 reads CASSGGYNEQFF. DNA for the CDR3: TGTGCCTCTAGCGGGGGGTACAATGAGCAGTTCTTC.

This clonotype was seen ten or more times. CDR3 residues: CSVEKVTGYTGELFF. The CDR3 DNA reads as TGCAGCGTTGAAAAGGTGACAGGGTATACCGGGGAGCTGTTTTTT. V usage is TRBV29-1 and J usage is TRBJ2-2; 7 bases align to TRBD1. Losses at the gene ends were 2 bases for V and 5 bases for J; bases not matched to a gene: 8. Germline CDR1 and CDR2: SQVTM and ANQGSEA. The CDR3 extends over 15 amino acids.

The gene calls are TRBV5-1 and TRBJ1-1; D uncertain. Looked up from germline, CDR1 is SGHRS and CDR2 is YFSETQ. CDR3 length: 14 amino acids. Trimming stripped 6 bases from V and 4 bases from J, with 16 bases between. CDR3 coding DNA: TGCGCCAGCAACATTGGACTCAGTGGCACTGAAGCTTTCTTT. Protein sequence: CASNIGLSGTEAFF.

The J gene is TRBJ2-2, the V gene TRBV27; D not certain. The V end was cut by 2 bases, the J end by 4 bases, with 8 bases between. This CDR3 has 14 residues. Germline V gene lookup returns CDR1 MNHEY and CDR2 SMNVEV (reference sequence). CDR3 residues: CASSLRGLTGELFF. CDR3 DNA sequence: TGTGCCAGCAGTTTACGAGGTCTCACCGGGGAGCTGTTTTTT.

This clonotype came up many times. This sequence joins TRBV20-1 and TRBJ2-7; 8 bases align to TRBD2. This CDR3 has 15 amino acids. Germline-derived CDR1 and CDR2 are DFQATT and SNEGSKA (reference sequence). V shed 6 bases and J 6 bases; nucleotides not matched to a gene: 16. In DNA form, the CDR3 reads TGCAGTGCCGGACTCCCAACTAGCGGTTATATCGAGCAGTACTTC. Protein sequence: CSAGLPTSGYIEQYF.